This T cell receptor (beta chain) was documented in a study of T cell responses to AZD1222 COVID-19 vaccine. Study-level points and caveats: Recipients of AZD1222 seropositive at baseline numbered only 5 to 7. Reportedly, nearly half of unique spike TCRs recognized epitopes outside B.1.351/B.1.1.7 mutations.

Profiled with immunoSEQ multiplex PCR; TCRdb holds only in-frame clones, not every one. The table lists roughly 140,000 clones, less than 95% of them singletons. On this clone itself: Its antigen is as yet unknown.

This CDR3 is built from 15 residues. Trimming removed 0 bases at V and 7 bases at J, with 13 bases between. CDR1 and CDR2 (germline): MRHNA, SNTAGT. The genes are TRBV6-4 and TRBJ2-1; D possibly uses TRBD1 or TRBD2 (7 bases each). The material was peripheral blood, obtained on day 0 of AZD1222 vaccination. The receptor's source is an adult in good health. The CDR3 region is CASSDSEQGGNEQFF. CDR3 DNA sequence: TGTGCCAGCAGTGACTCTGAGCAGGGGGGGAATGAGCAGTTCTTC.